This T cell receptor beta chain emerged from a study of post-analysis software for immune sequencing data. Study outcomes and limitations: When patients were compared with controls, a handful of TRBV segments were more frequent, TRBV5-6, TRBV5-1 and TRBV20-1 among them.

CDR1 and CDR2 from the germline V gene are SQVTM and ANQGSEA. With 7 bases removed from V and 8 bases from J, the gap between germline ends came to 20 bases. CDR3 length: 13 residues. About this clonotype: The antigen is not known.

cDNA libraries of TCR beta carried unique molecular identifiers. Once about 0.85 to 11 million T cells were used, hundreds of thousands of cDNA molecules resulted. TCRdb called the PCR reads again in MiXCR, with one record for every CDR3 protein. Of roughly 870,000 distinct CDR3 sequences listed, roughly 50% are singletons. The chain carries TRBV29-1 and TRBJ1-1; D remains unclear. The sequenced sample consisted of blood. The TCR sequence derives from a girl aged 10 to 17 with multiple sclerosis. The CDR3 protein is CSAEGSGSYEAFF. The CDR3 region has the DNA TGCAGCGCGGAGGGATCAGGAAGCTACGAAGCTTTCTTT.